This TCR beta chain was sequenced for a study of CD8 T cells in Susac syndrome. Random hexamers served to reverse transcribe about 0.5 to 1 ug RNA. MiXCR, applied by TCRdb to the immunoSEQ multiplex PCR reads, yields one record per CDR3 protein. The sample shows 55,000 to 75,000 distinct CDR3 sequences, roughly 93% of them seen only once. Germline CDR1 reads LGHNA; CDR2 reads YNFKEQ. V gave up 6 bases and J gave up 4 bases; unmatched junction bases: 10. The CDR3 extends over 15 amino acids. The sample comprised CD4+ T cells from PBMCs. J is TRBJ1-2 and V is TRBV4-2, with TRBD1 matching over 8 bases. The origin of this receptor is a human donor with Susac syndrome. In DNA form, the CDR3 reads TGTGCCAGCAGAGAATCCGGGACAGGTTTCTATGGCTACACCTTC. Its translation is CASRESGTGFYGYTF.